The clone carrying this T cell receptor (beta chain) has just one count. What it binds is unknown. A much larger clone lies a single base off, so this may be a read error. This record comes from a study of T cell repertoires in cytomegalovirus infection. Study as a whole: Based on public TCR beta signatures, there were indications of CMV infection and of a matching HLA type. Study findings and constraints: Cumulative frequency (of public TCR beta family members) identified carriers of CMV plus the relevant HLA. What dominated the ex vivo response were HLA-C-restricted CMV-specific TCR beta clonotypes.

The germline CDR1 and CDR2 sequences are LNHNV and YYDKDF (reference sequence). The CDR3 sequence is 16 residues long. Each CDR3 protein gets one entry after TCRdb re-called the reads with MiXCR. The sample has about 400,000 distinct CDR3 sequences; around a third are singletons. This chain connects TRBV15 to TRBJ2-1; TRBD2 matches at 12 bases. The sequencing used cultured PBMCs, collected from culture after CMV antigen stimulation. This receptor was obtained from a human donor in good health (CMV status not recorded). Some clones in this sample may be carry-over from other donors' samples. CDR3 protein: CVTSRWTSGIKYEQFF. The CDR3 DNA sequence: TGTGTCACCAGCAGATGGACTAGCGGGATAAAGTATGAGCAGTTCTTC.